This entry is about one T cell receptor (beta chain). The method was immunoSEQ multiplex PCR; TCRdb's version includes in-frame clones alone and lacks a portion of them. Seen here are around 550,000 clones, around 96% observed once, and the top ten hold 0.095% to 0.14%. The data originate from a study of shared clonotypes between healthy human individuals. Naive CD8 cells, CD45RO-negative and positively selected for CCR7, excluded terminally differentiated effector memory CD45RA+ cells. Trimming shortened V by 3 bases and J by 4 bases, and 7 bases separated the two germline ends. CDR1 SGDLS and CDR2 YYNGEE come from the germline V gene. This CDR3 is 13 amino acids long.

V usage is TRBV9 and J usage is TRBJ2-2; the D is unclear. This TCR was recovered from a woman between 25 and 40 years old in good health. The sequenced sample was naive CD8+ T cells sorted from blood. CDR3 nucleotide sequence: TGTGCCAGCAGCGAAAGGACCACCGGGGAGCTGTTTTTT. Protein: CASSERTTGELFF. Complete variable domain (other parts from reference TRBV9 and TRBJ2-2): DSGVTQTPKHLITATGQRVTLRCSPRSGDLSVYWYQQSLDQGLQFLIQYYNGEERAKGNILERFSAQQFPDLHSELNLSSLELGDSALYFCASSERTTGELFFGEGSRLTVL.